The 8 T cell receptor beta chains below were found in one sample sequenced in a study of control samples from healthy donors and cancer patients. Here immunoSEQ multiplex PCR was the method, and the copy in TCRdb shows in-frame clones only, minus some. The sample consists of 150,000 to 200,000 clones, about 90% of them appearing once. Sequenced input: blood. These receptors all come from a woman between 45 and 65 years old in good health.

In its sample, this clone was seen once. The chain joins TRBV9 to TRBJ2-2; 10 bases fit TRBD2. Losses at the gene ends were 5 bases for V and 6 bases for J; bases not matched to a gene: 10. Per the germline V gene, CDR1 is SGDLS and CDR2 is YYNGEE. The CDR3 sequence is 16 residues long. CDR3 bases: TGTGCCAGCAGGCCGGATCTAGCGGGAGTACCCGGGGAGCTGTTTTTT. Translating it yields CASRPDLAGVPGELFF. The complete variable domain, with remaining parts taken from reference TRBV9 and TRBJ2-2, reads DSGVTQTPKHLITATGQRVTLRCSPRSGDLSVYWYQQSLDQGLQFLIQYYNGEERAKGNILERFSAQQFPDLHSELNLSSLELGDSALYFCASRPDLAGVPGELFFGEGSRLTVL.

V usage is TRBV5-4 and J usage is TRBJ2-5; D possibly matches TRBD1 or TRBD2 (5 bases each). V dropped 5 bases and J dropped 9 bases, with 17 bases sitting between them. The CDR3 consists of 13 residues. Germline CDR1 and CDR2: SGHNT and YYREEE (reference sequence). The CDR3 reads CASRSQGARAQYF. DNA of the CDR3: TGTGCCAGCAGGAGCCAAGGGGCGAGGGCCCAGTACTTC. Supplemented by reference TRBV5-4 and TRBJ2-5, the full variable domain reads ETGVTQSPTHLIKTRGQQVTLRCSSQSGHNTVSWYQQALGQGPQFIFQYYREEENGRGNFPPRFSGLQFPNYSSELNVNALELDDSALYLCASRSQGARAQYFGPGTRLLVL.

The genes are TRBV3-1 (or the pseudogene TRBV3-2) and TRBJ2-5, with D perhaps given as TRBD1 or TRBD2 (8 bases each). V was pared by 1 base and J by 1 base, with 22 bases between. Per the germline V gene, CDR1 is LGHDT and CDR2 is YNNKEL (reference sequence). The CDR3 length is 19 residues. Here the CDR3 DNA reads TGTGCCAGCAGCCAAGGGTTGGGACAGGTAAGCGGGAGCCAAGAGACCCAGTACTTC. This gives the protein CASSQGLGQVSGSQETQYF.

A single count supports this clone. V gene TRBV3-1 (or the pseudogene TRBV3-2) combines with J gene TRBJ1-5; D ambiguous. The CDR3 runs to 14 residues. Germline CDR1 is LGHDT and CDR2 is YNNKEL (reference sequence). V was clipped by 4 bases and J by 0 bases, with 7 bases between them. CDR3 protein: CASSPKFSNQPQHF. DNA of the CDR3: TGTGCCAGCAGCCCCAAATTTAGCAATCAGCCCCAGCATTTT.

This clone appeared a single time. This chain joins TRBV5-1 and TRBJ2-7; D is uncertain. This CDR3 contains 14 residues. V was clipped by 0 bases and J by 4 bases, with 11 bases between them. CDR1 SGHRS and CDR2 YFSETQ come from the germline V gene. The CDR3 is CASSLVRSGYEQYF. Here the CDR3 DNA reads TGCGCCAGCAGCTTGGTTCGCAGTGGTTACGAGCAGTACTTC.

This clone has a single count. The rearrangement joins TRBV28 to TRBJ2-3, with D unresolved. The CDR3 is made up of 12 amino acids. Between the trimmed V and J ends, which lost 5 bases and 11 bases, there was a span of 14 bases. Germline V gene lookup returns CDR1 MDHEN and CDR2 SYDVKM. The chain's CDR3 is CASSLSGKGQYF. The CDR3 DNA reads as TGTGCCAGCAGTCTCTCCGGCAAAGGGCAGTATTTT.

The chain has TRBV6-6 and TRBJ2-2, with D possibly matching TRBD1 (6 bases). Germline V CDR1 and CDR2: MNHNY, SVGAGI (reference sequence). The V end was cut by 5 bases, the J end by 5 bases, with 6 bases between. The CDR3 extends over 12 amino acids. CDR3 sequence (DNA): TGTGCCAGCAGTACAGGGACCGGGGAGCTGTTTTTT. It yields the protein CASSTGTGELFF.

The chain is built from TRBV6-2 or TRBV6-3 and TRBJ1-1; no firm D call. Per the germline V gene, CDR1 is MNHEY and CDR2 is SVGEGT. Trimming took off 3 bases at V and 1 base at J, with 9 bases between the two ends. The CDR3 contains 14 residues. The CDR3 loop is CASSYVIENTEAFF. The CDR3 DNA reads TGTGCCAGCAGTTATGTTATCGAGAACACTGAAGCTTTCTTT.